The source of this TCR beta chain is a study of blood T cell repertoires in COVID-19. The wider study: Donors in the United States, Italy and Spain gave samples during acute or convalescent COVID-19. T cells, B-cell-depleted T cells, or PBMCs supplied cDNA or gDNA.

Authors' analysis steps: Quantification of nucleated cells was approximated via reference gene primer amplification. The repertoire was sequenced with immunoSEQ multiplex PCR; TCRdb's copy has only in-frame clones and lacks some. V and J calls and clone size are those listed in that table; D and trimming were worked out from the DNA. The table includes about 170,000 clones, about 93% detected once. V was shortened by 2 bases and J by 3 bases, with 8 bases between the two germline ends. This CDR3 region has 13 residues. Germline V gives CDR1 SEHNR, CDR2 FQNEAQ (reference sequence). This chain joins TRBV7-9 and TRBJ2-7; D call uncertain. The sample consisted of peripheral blood. This TCR derives from a woman between 45 and 65 years old with acute or convalescent COVID-19. CDR3 residues: CASSLHVSYEQYF. CDR3 bases: TGTGCCAGCAGCTTACACGTGAGCTACGAGCAGTACTTC.